These 27 T cell receptor beta chains share one sample of origin, sequenced in a study of blood T cells in healthy people across ages. A second PCR of roughly 7 to 11 cycles used a sample-barcoded 5' primer and a J-beta primer mix. Each CDR3 protein gets one entry after TCRdb re-called the 5' RACE reads with MiXCR. The table lists about a million distinct CDR3 sequences, roughly two fifths of them singletons, with around 12% in the top ten. Sequencing input: blood. Source of these receptors: a man younger than 30 in good health.

In regard to this clonotype: At one end, the junction sequence differs from germline, possibly due to a read error. The rearrangement joins TRBV9 to TRBJ2-7; possibly TRBD2 for D (5 bases). Germline lookup yields CDR1 SGDLS and CDR2 YYNGEE. This CDR3 has 13 residues. In DNA form, the CDR3 reads TGTGCCAGCAGCGTAGTAGAGGGATACGCGCAGTACTTC. As protein: CASSVVEGYAQYF.

The DNA of the CDR3 is TGTGCCAGCAGCAACGTGAACACTGAAGCTTTCTTT. It is translated as CASSNVNTEAFF. This chain uses TRBV13 with TRBJ1-1; no firm D call. This CDR3 is built from 12 residues. Germline lookup yields CDR1 PRHDT and CDR2 FYEKMQ (reference sequence). V shed 5 bases and J shed 0 bases, with 4 bases lying between them.

This clonotype was seen many times. V and J are TRBV5-5 and TRBJ1-2; D is undetermined. Germline V gives CDR1 SGHKS, CDR2 YYEKEE (reference sequence). The germline V and J ends were trimmed by 1 base and 1 base, with 14 bases remaining between them. CDR3 size: 16 residues. Written as DNA, the CDR3 is TGTGCCAGCAGCTTGAGGTGGGGTTTGGATAACTATGGCTACACCTTC. It is translated as CASSLRWGLDNYGYTF.

This chain joins TRBV9 and TRBJ1-5; weak D call: TRBD1 (5 bases). Trimming pared 3 bases from V and 2 bases from J, leaving 12 bases between. The germline V gene has CDR1 SGDLS and CDR2 YYNGEE. The CDR3 sequence is 15 residues long. This chain's CDR3 is CASSADPGGNQPQHF. The CDR3 coding sequence is TGTGCCAGCAGCGCCGATCCGGGGGGCAATCAGCCCCAGCATTTT.

The V gene is TRBV6-5, the J gene TRBJ1-2; D is perhaps TRBD1 (5 bases). The V end lost 4 bases, the J end lost 4 bases, and 19 bases lay between the germline ends. The length of the CDR3 is 16 residues. The germline V gene encodes CDR1 MNHEY and CDR2 SVGAGI. CDR3 sequence: CASSCSGTESSYGYTF. CDR3 nucleotides: TGTGCCAGCAGTTGCTCCGGGACGGAAAGCTCCTATGGCTACACCTTC.

This clonotype appeared a few times. The chain employs TRBV6-6 and TRBJ2-3; D is unresolved. Germline V gene lookup returns CDR1 MNHNY and CDR2 SVGAGI (reference sequence). The V gene lost 5 bases and the J gene lost 0 bases, with 9 bases spanning the gap. CDR3 size: 14 residues. For the CDR3, the DNA is TGTGCCAGCAGTGCGACACTTAGCACAGATACGCAGTATTTT. As protein: CASSATLSTDTQYF.

The chain has TRBV27 and TRBJ1-1; weak D call: TRBD1 (5 bases). V was clipped by 3 bases and J by 1 base, with 12 bases between them. Germline V CDR1 and CDR2: MNHEY, SMNVEV (reference sequence). The CDR3 loop spans 15 amino acids. CDR3 bases: TGTGCCAGCAGTTTGATCGGACACACGAACACTGAAGCTTTCTTT. It encodes CASSLIGHTNTEAFF.

The rearrangement joins TRBV6-5 to TRBJ1-6, with a weak D call TRBD1 (6 bases). The length of the CDR3 is 15 residues. Trimming shortened V by 2 bases and J by 6 bases, and 11 bases separated the two germline ends. Germline V gene data show CDR1 as MNHEY and CDR2 as SVGAGI. The CDR3: CASSYGKGGNSPLHF. The DNA for the CDR3 is TGTGCCAGCAGTTACGGAAAGGGGGGTAATTCACCCCTCCACTTT.

This clonotype was counted a few times. J is TRBJ1-2 and V is TRBV7-9; TRBD1 matches at 9 bases. With 7 bases clipped from V and 6 bases from J, the junction kept 12 bases outside the gene matches. The CDR3 length is 15 residues. Germline V gene sequence: CDR1 SEHNR, CDR2 FQNEAQ (reference sequence). Written as DNA, the CDR3 is TGTGCCAGCACCGACGAACTGACAGGGGGTCATGGCTACACCTTC. It yields the protein CASTDELTGGHGYTF.

The V call is TRBV6-2 or TRBV6-3, the J call TRBJ1-4; D is ambiguous. Per the germline V gene, CDR1 is MNHEY and CDR2 is SVGEGT. V was pared by 5 bases and J by 7 bases, with 11 bases between. The CDR3 contains 13 residues. CDR3 DNA sequence: TGTGCCAGCAGTCGTCGGGAAGGTGAAAAACTGTTTTTT. Its translation is CASSRREGEKLFF.

The chain combines TRBV6-5 with TRBJ2-5, with 9 nucleotides matching TRBD1. CDR1 is MNHEY and CDR2 is SVGAGI in the germline V gene. Trimming took 7 bases from V and 11 from J; bases not matched to a gene: 17. CDR3 size: 15 residues. CDR3 in DNA: TGTGCCAGCACCGGGGGACAGGGATTAGCCAATGAGCAGTACTTC. Translated: CASTGGQGLANEQYF.

This clonotype has more than one count but fewer than ten. The rearrangement uses TRBV6-2 or TRBV6-3 and TRBJ1-1; D unclear. Between the trimmed V and J ends, which lost 6 bases and 10 bases, there was a span of 15 bases. Germline V gene lookup returns CDR1 MNHEY and CDR2 SVGEGT. The CDR3 loop spans 12 amino acids. CDR3 nucleotides: TGTGCCAGCAGCTCACCTCCCTGGGGAGCTTTCTTT. Residues: CASSSPPWGAFF.

The chain is built from TRBV20-1 and TRBJ1-1, with D maybe TRBD1 (5 bases). The CDR3 sequence is 12 residues long. Looked up from germline, CDR1 is DFQATT and CDR2 is SNEGSKA (reference sequence). The V gene lost 3 bases and the J gene lost 5 bases, with 10 bases spanning the gap. The CDR3 here is CSARGTETEAFF. CDR3 in DNA: TGCAGTGCTAGGGGGACGGAAACTGAAGCTTTCTTT.

This clonotype showed up just a few times. V gene TRBV4-2 combines with J gene TRBJ2-5; D might be TRBD1 (5 bases). The V and J ends lost 2 bases and 3 bases respectively, with 10 bases between them. This CDR3 is built from 14 residues. Germline V gives CDR1 LGHNA, CDR2 YNFKEQ. CDR3 residues: CASSQQGQEETQYF. In nucleotides, the CDR3 is TGTGCCAGCAGCCAACAGGGCCAGGAAGAGACCCAGTACTTC.

This clonotype turned up a few times. The chain joins TRBV10-3 to TRBJ1-5; no clear D gene. CDR1 is ENHRY and CDR2 is SYGVKD in the germline V gene. CDR3 length equals 12 residues. Between the trimmed V and J ends, which lost 3 bases and 5 bases, there was a span of 5 bases. CDR3 sequence reads: CAISDWDQPQHF. The CDR3 DNA reads as TGTGCCATCAGTGATTGGGATCAGCCCCAGCATTTT.

There are a few counts of this clonotype. V usage is TRBV6-2 or TRBV6-3 and J usage is TRBJ1-6; 7 nucleotides agree with TRBD1. This CDR3 has 14 amino acids. Trimming cost V 4 bases and J 9 bases; bases outside gene matches: 6. Germline CDR1 is MNHEY and CDR2 is SVGEGT. The CDR3 reads CASSFGQVGSPLHF. DNA of the CDR3: TGTGCCAGCAGTTTTGGACAGGTCGGTTCACCCCTCCACTTT.

The rearrangement uses TRBV5-1 and TRBJ1-4; 7 nucleotides align to TRBD1. CDR1 SGHRS and CDR2 YFSETQ come from the germline V gene. With 0 bases clipped from V and 11 bases from J, the junction kept 7 bases outside the gene matches. The CDR3 covers 14 residues. DNA for the CDR3: TGCGCCAGCAGCTTGGATTCTTCAGGGGGGAAACTGTTTTTT. This sequence encodes CASSLDSSGGKLFF.

This clonotype was seen repeatedly, ten times or more. V gene TRBV28 combines with J gene TRBJ1-1, with unresolved D. The CDR3 runs to 13 residues. Looked up from germline, CDR1 is MDHEN and CDR2 is SYDVKM. Between the trimmed V and J ends, which lost 5 bases and 1 base, there was a span of 8 bases. The CDR3 DNA reads TGTGCCAGCAGTCCGTGGGGGAACACTGAAGCTTTCTTT. This translates into CASSPWGNTEAFF.

This clonotype showed up just a few times. The V gene is TRBV12-3 or TRBV12-4, the J gene TRBJ1-5, with D tentatively TRBD1 (5 bases). The CDR3 is 17 residues long. V was trimmed by 3 bases and J by 2 bases, leaving 17 bases between them. The CDR3, as DNA: TGTGCCAGCAGTTTCGGGCAGGGTAAACGAGGCAATCAGCCCCAGCATTTT. Translation: CASSFGQGKRGNQPQHF.

This clonotype was observed a handful of times. The chain couples TRBV20-1 to TRBJ2-3; 7 bases are shared with TRBD2. Trimming at V came to 4 bases and at J to 0 bases, leaving 7 bases not matched to a gene. Looked up from germline, CDR1 is DFQATT and CDR2 is SNEGSKA (reference sequence). The CDR3 covers 15 residues. CDR3 protein: CSAKAGEKSTDTQYF. DNA of the CDR3: TGCAGTGCTAAGGCGGGGGAAAAAAGCACAGATACGCAGTATTTT.

The chain carries TRBV6-2 or TRBV6-3 and TRBJ2-7; no firm D call. V lost 3 bases and J 2 bases, leaving 8 bases between the germline ends. The germline gives CDR1 MNHEY, CDR2 SVGEGT. The CDR3 runs to 13 residues. Here the CDR3 reads CASSYRATYEQYF. The CDR3 DNA is TGTGCCAGCAGTTATAGAGCAACCTACGAGCAGTACTTC.

This chain connects TRBV7-2 to TRBJ2-7, with D maybe TRBD1 (5 bases). Germline V gene lookup returns CDR1 SGHTA and CDR2 FQGNSA. Trimming removed 2 bases at V and 2 bases at J, with 10 bases between. CDR3 size: 14 residues. This CDR3 is CASSLSGFTYEQYF. CDR3 nucleotide sequence: TGTGCCAGCAGCTTATCAGGGTTCACCTACGAGCAGTACTTC.

V is TRBV7-8 and J is TRBJ2-3; D ambiguous. The CDR3 totals 13 residues. From germline, CDR1 is SGHVS and CDR2 FQNEAQ. Trimming removed 7 bases from V and 10 bases from J, with 18 bases in between. The CDR3 protein is CASNPSGEEAQYF. As DNA, the CDR3 is TGTGCCAGCAACCCTAGTGGGGAAGAGGCGCAGTATTTT.

In its sample, this clonotype was seen a few times. The CDR3 DNA sequence: TGCAGTGCTAGGGCGTTAGTGGGGGGGAGCACAGATACGCAGTATTTT. Translation: CSARALVGGSTDTQYF. V and J are TRBV20-1 and TRBJ2-3, with 7 bases matching TRBD2. The CDR3 runs to 16 residues. Trimming at V came to 3 bases and at J to 0 bases, leaving 9 bases not matched to a gene. The germline gives CDR1 DFQATT, CDR2 SNEGSKA (reference sequence).

The chain links TRBV6-5 to TRBJ2-3; D not resolved. The CDR3 runs 15 residues. Germline CDR1 MNHEY, CDR2 SVGAGI. Trimming left V 2 bases short and J 6 bases short, with 15 bases between. The CDR3 here is CASSYQELPWDTQYF. CDR3 nucleotide sequence: TGTGCCAGCAGTTACCAGGAGCTTCCCTGGGATACGCAGTATTTT.

The chain joins TRBV3-1 to TRBJ1-2; 11 bases fit TRBD1. With 2 bases clipped from V and 0 bases from J, the junction kept 8 bases outside the gene matches. CDR1 is LGHDT, CDR2 YNNKEL, per germline (reference sequence). The CDR3 is 18 amino acids. The CDR3 coding sequence is TGTGCCAGCAGCCAAAGGGGACAGGGGGTACTTACTAACTATGGCTACACCTTC. Its protein product is CASSQRGQGVLTNYGYTF.

Concerning this clonotype itself: At one of its ends the junction is not consistent with the germline gene, which may arise from a read error. The chain carries TRBV15 and TRBJ1-4; maybe TRBD1 (6 bases). There are 15 residues in the CDR3. In germline, CDR1 is LNHNV, CDR2 YYDKDF (reference sequence). The CDR3 protein is CATGRQKDSNEKLFF. The CDR3 DNA reads TGTGCCACCGGCAGACAAAAGGACAGTAATGAAAAACTGTTTTTT.